The rows below give T cell receptor beta chains drawn from one sample of a study of cytotoxic CD8 clonotypes in ibrutinib-treated CLL. Some clones are missing from TCRdb's copy, which holds only in-frame ones; the method was immunoSEQ multiplex PCR. The sample has roughly 97,000 clones; approximately 80% are singletons. Sequences were derived from PBMCs, sampled after 12 months of ibrutinib treatment. These receptors were collected from a human donor with chronic lymphocytic leukemia. CDR3s leave out the opening cysteine and the closing phenylalanine or tryptophan. Where a row states a size, it is once, few, many or the class of an expanded clone; other rows omit it.

v_gene	j_gene	abundance	CDR3aa
TRBV6-5	TRBJ2-7	NA	ASSYGPGGYEQY
TRBV5-1	TRBJ2-7	NA	ASSFSLYTGDEQY
TRBV9	TRBJ1-1	few	ASSVVGGGNTEAF
TRBV2	TRBJ1-4	NA	ASKLGDWGNEKLF
TRBV27	TRBJ2-1	NA	ASSPAPGYNEQF
TRBV5-8	TRBJ1-2	NA	ASSLMTANYGYT
TRBV10-3	TRBJ1-2	NA	AITSGTDYGYT
TRBV5-6	TRBJ2-3	NA	ASSLRDTQY
TRBV19	TRBJ2-2	NA	ASSIGTNTGELF
TRBV29-1	TRBJ1-4	NA	SVGGDSTYNEKLF
TRBV28	TRBJ1-5	NA	ASSFLNQPQH
TRBV6-5	TRBJ2-3	few	ASSPPGLVADTQY
TRBV5-1	TRBJ2-5	NA	ASSLYPGYQETQY
TRBV19	TRBJ2-2	NA	ATSGTGTTGELF
TRBV19	TRBJ2-4	NA	ASSMGVVAKNIQY
TRBV5-1	TRBJ2-3	NA	ASSQGLAATTDTQY
TRBV29-1	TRBJ2-3	NA	SALGALQGALTDTQY
TRBV7-4	TRBJ2-1	NA	ASSSTNGTREGNEQF
TRBV5-1	TRBJ1-2	NA	ASSPGTATYYGYT
TRBV4-1	TRBJ2-7	NA	ASSLRQASYEQY
TRBV7-2	TRBJ1-4	NA	ASSLGQGRTNEKLF
TRBV5-1	TRBJ1-2	NA	ASSLGRDRGNYGYT
TRBV11-3	TRBJ1-2	few	ASSLEAGIGYT
TRBV5-4	TRBJ2-1	NA	ASSSGTGPYNEQF
TRBV30	TRBJ2-1	NA	AWRGVGTGANEQF